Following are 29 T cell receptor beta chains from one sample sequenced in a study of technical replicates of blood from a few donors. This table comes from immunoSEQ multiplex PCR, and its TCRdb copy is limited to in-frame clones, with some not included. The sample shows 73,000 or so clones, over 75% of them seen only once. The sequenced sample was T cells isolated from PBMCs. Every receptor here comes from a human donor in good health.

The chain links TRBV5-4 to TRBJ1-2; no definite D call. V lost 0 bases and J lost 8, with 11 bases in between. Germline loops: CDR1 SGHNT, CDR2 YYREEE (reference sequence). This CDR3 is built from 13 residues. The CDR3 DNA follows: TGTGCCAGCAGCTTGGTTTGGACTTACGGCTACACCTTC. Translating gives CASSLVWTYGYTF.

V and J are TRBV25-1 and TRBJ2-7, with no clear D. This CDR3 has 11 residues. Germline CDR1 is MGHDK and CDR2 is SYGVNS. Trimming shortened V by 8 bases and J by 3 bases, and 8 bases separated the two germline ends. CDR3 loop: CASSLYYEQYF. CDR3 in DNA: TGTGCCAGCTCCCTTTACTACGAGCAGTACTTC.

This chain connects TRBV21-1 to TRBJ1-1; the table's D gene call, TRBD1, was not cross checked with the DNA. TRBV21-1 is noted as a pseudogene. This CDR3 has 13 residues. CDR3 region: CASRDTGDTEAFF. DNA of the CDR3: TGTGCCAGCAGGGATACAGGGGACACTGAAGCTTTCTTT.

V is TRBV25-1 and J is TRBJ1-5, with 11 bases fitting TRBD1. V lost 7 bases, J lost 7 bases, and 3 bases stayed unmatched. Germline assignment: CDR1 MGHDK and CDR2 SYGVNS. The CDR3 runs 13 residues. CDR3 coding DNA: TGTGCCAGCAATGGGGACAGGGGGCAGCCCCAGCATTTT. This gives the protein CASNGDRGQPQHF. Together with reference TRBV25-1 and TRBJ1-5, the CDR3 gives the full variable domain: EADIYQTPRYLVIGTGKKITLECSQTMGHDKMYWYQQDPGMELHLIHYSYGVNSTEKGDLSSESTVSRIRTEHFPLTLESARPSHTSQYLCASNGDRGQPQHFGDGTRLSIL.

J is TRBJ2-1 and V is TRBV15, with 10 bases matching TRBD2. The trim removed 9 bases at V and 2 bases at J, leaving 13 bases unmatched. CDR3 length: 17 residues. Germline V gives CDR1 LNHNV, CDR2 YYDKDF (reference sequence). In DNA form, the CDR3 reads TGTGCCACTTCCCGGGGGGCTAGCGGGAGCGCCTACAATGAGCAGTTCTTC. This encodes CATSRGASGSAYNEQFF. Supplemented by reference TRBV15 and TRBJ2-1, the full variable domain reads DAMVIQNPRYQVTQFGKPVTLSCSQTLNHNVMYWYQQKSSQAPKLLFHYYDKDFNNEADTPDNFQSRRPNTSFCFLDIRSPGLGDTAMYLCATSRGASGSAYNEQFFGPGTRLTVL.

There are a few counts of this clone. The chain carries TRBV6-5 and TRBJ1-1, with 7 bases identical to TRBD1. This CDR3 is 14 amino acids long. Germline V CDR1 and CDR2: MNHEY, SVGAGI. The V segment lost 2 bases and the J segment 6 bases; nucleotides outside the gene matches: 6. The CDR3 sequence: CASSYRARGAEAFF. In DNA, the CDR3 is TGTGCCAGCAGTTACAGGGCCAGGGGGGCTGAAGCTTTCTTT.

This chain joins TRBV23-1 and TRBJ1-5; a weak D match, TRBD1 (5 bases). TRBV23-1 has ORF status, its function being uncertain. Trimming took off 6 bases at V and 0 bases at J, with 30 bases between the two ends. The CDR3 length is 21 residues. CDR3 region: CASSRGKKAEGREYSNQPQHF. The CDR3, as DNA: TGCGCCAGCAGCCGGGGGAAGAAGGCGGAGGGGCGGGAATATAGCAATCAGCCCCAGCATTTT.

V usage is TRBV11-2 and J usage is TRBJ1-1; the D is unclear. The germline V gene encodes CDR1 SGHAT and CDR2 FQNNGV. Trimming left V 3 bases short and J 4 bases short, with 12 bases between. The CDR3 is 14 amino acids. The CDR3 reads CASSLRGLATEAFF. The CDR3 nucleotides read TGTGCCAGCAGCTTGAGAGGTTTGGCCACTGAAGCTTTCTTT.

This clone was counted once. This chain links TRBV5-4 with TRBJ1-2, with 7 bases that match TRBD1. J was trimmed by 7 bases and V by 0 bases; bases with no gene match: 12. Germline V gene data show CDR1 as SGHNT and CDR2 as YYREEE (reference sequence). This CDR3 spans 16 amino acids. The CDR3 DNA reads TGTGCCAGCAGCTTGGCCCACAGGGGCCGCGTGGGTGGCTACACCTTC. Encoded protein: CASSLAHRGRVGGYTF.

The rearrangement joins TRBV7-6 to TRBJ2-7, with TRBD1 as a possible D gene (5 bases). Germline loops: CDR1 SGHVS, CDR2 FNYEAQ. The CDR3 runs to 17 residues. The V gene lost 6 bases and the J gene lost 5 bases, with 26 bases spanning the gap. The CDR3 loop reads CASSSFGIDSYHDEQYF. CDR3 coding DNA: TGTGCCAGCAGTTCTTTCGGAATTGACAGCTATCACGACGAGCAGTACTTC.

Here the CDR3 DNA reads TGTGCCAGCAGTTGGGGGGGAGGGACAGAAGCTTTCTTT. It is translated as CASSWGGGTEAFF. The chain couples TRBV25-1 to TRBJ1-1; D might be TRBD1 (6 bases). Per germline, CDR1 MGHDK and CDR2 SYGVNS. Trimming removed 5 bases at V and 8 bases at J, with 15 bases between. This CDR3 has 13 residues.

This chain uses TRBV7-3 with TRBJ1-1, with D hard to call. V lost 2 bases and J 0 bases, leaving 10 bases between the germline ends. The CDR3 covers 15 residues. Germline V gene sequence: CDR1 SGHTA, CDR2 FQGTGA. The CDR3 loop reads CASSLSGVMNTEAFF. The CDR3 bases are TGTGCCAGCAGCTTATCCGGGGTGATGAACACTGAAGCTTTCTTT.

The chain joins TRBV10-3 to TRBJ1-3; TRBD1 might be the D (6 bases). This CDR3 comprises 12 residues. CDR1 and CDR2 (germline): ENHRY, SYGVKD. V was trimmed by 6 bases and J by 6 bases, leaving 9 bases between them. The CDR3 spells CAISNRENTIYF. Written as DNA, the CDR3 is TGTGCCATCAGCAACAGGGAAAACACCATATATTTT.

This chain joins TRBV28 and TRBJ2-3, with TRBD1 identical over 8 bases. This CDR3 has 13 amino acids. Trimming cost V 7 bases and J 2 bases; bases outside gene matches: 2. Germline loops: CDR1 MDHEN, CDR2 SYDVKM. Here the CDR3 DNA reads TGTGCCAGCACGACAGGGGACACAGATACGCAGTATTTT. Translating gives CASTTGDTDTQYF.

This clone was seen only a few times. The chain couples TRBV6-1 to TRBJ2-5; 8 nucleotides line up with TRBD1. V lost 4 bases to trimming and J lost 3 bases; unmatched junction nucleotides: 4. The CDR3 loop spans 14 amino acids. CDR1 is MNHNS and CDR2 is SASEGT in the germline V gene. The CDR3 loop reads CASSVQGAKETQYF. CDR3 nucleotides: TGTGCCAGCAGTGTCCAGGGGGCAAAAGAGACCCAGTACTTC.

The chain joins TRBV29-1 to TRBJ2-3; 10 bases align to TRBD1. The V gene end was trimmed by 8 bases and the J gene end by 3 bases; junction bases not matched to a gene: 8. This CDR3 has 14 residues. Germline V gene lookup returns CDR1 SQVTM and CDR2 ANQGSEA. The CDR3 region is CSSSTGGITDTQYF. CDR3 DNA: TGCAGCTCCTCGACAGGGGGCATTACAGATACGCAGTATTTT.

The CDR3 sequence is CASSPSIEKLFF. The CDR3 DNA reads TGTGCCAGCAGTCCTAGTATTGAAAAACTGTTTTTT. V gene TRBV25-1 combines with J gene TRBJ1-4; no definite D call. Trimming stripped 5 bases from V and 7 bases from J, with 8 bases between. The CDR3 has 12 residues. Germline V gene lookup returns CDR1 MGHDK and CDR2 SYGVNS.

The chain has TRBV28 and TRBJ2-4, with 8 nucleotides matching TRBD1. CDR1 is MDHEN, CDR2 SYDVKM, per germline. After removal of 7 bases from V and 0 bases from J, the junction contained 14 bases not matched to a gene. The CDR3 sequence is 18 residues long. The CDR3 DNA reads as TGTGCCAGCACCTCCCCCCGGGACAGGTACAGAGCCAAAAACATTCAGTACTTC. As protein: CASTSPRDRYRAKNIQYF.

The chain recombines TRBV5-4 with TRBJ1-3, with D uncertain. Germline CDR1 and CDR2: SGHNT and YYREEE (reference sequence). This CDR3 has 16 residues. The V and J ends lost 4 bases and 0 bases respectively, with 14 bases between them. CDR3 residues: CASSGGDGPSGNTIYF. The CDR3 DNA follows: TGTGCCAGCAGCGGAGGAGACGGGCCCTCTGGAAACACCATATATTTT.

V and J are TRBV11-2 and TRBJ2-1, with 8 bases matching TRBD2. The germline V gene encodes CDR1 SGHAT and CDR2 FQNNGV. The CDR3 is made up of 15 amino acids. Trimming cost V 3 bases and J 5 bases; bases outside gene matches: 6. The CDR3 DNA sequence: TGTGCCAGCAGCTTGGAGGGGCGGGAGGACAATGAGCAGTTCTTC. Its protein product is CASSLEGREDNEQFF.

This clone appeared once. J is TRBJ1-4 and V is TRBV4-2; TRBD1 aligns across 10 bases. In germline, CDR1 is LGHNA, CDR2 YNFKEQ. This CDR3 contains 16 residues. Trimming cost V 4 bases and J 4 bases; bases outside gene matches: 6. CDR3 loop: CASSPSGTGVNEKLFF. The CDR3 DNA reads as TGTGCCAGCAGCCCTTCCGGGACAGGGGTTAATGAAAAACTGTTTTTT.

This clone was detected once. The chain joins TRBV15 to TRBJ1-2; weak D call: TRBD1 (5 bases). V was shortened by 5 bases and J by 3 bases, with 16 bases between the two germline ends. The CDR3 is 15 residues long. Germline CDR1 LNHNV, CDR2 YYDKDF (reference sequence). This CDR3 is CATSEAGGVDYGYTF. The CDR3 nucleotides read TGTGCCACCAGCGAAGCGGGGGGAGTGGACTATGGCTACACCTTC. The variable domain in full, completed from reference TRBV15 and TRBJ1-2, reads DAMVIQNPRYQVTQFGKPVTLSCSQTLNHNVMYWYQQKSSQAPKLLFHYYDKDFNNEADTPDNFQSRRPNTSFCFLDIRSPGLGDTAMYLCATSEAGGVDYGYTFGSGTRLTVV.

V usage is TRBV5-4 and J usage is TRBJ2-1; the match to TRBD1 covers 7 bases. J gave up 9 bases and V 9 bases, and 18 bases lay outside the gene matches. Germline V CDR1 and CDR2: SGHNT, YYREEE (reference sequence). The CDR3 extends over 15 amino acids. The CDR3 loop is CATLNSDRVGSEQFF. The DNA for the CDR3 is TGTGCCACCTTGAATTCAGACAGGGTTGGAAGTGAGCAGTTCTTC.

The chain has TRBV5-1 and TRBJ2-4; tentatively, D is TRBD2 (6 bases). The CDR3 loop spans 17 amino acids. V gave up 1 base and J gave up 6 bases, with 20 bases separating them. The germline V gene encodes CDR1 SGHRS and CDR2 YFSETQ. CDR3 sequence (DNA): TGCGCCAGCAGCTTGTCGGGAAGACCGGGAGCGGGAAACATTCAGTACTTC. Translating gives CASSLSGRPGAGNIQYF.

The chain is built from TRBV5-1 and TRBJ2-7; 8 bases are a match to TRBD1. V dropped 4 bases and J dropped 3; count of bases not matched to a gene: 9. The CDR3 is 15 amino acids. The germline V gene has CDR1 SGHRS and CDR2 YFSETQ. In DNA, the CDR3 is TGCGCCAGCAGCGGAACGGCAACAGGGGGCTACGAGCAGTACTTC. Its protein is CASSGTATGGYEQYF.

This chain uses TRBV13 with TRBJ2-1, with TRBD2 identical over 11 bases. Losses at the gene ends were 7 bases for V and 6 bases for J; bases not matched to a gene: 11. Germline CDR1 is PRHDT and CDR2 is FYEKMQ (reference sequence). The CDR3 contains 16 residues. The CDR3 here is CASNPAGTSGLNEQFF. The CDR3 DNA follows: TGTGCCAGCAACCCAGCCGGGACTAGCGGCCTCAATGAGCAGTTCTTC.

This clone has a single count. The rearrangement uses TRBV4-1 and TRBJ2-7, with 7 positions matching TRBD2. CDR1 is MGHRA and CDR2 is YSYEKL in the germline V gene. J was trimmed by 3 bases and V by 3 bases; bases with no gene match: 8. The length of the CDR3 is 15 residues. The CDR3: CASSHPTGTIYEQYF. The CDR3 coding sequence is TGCGCCAGCAGCCACCCGACCGGGACTATCTACGAGCAGTACTTC.

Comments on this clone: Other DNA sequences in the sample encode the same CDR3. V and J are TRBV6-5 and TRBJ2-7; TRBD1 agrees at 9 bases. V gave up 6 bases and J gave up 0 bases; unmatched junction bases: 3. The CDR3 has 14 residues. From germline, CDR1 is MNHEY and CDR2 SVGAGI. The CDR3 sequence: CASSPGQGSYEQYF. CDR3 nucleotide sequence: TGTGCCAGCAGCCCGGGACAGGGCTCCTACGAGCAGTACTTC.

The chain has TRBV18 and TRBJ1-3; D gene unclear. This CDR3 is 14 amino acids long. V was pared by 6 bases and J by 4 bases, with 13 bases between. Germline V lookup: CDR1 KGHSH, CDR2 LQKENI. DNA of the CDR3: TGTGCCAGCTCCACCGGGAACCGAGGAAACACCATATATTTT. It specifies CASSTGNRGNTIYF.